This is a list of T cell receptor beta chains from one sample in a study of T cell repertoires in cytomegalovirus infection. TCRdb analysed the reads with MiXCR anew, one entry per CDR3 protein. This sample yields about 830,000 distinct CDR3 sequences, of which 30% to 35% are seen a single time; 12% belongs to the top ten. Their antigens are not known. Source: cultured CD8+ T cells from PBMCs, taken from culture after CMV antigen stimulation. All receptors come from a human donor in good health (CMV status not recorded). Some clones in this sample may be carry-over from other donors' samples. The CDR3 runs from the conserved cysteine through the conserved F or W. A D gene is named only where the DNA matches it firmly. Size values are once, few and many counts, or a class for expanded clones, and some rows have none.

cdr3_aa cdr3_nt clone_size d_call j_call v_call
CATGGAGSPYEQYF TGTGCCACCGGGGGGGCAGGCAGCCCCTACGAGCAGTACTTC - TRBD2 TRBJ2-7 TRBV7-8
CASSPRTGGSEQYF TGTGCCAGCAGCCCCAGGACAGGAGGTTCCGAGCAGTACTTC many TRBD1 TRBJ2-7 TRBV7-8
CVSSLKAGYTGELFF TGTGTCAGCAGCTTAAAAGCGGGGTACACCGGGGAGCTGTTTTTT once TRBD2 TRBJ2-2 TRBV11-2
CASSLGDRGFGSNQPQHF TGTGCCAGCAGCTTAGGTGACAGGGGATTCGGGAGCAATCAGCCCCAGCATTTT few TRBD1 TRBJ1-5 TRBV7-6
CASSYGTPGGNQPQHF TGTGCCAGCAGTTACGGGACCCCGGGAGGCAATCAGCCCCAGCATTTT - - TRBJ1-5 TRBV6-5
CASTGGPGYTF TGTGCCAGTACTGGGGGTCCTGGCTACACCTTC - - TRBJ1-2 TRBV19
CASSYSIGGTGELFF TGTGCCAGCAGTTACTCGATCGGGGGTACCGGGGAGCTGTTTTTT - - TRBJ2-2 TRBV6-5
CAIRLAGGAYNEQFF TGTGCCATCAGGCTGGCCGGGGGGGCCTACAATGAGCAGTTCTTC - TRBD2 TRBJ2-1 TRBV10-3
CASSYSKRLNTEAFF TGTGCCAGCAGTTACTCGAAAAGGCTGAACACTGAAGCTTTCTTT - - TRBJ1-1 TRBV6-2/TRBV6-3
CASSLGGLPMNEQFF TGTGCCAGCAGCTTAGGGGGCCTCCCGATGAATGAGCAGTTCTTC - - TRBJ2-1 TRBV7-9
CASSLGADNNEQFF TGTGCCAGCAGCTTAGGTGCGGACAACAATGAGCAGTTCTTC many - TRBJ2-1 TRBV7-2
CASGISKNNEQFF TGTGCCTCGGGTATCTCCAAGAACAATGAGCAGTTCTTC few - TRBJ2-1 TRBV15
CANSHTFGGDNEQFF TGCGCCAACAGCCATACTTTCGGAGGAGACAATGAGCAGTTCTTC - - TRBJ2-1 TRBV4-1
CASSLPITDTQYF TGTGCCAGCAGCTTGCCAATCACAGATACGCAGTATTTT - - TRBJ2-3 TRBV7-3
CASRRGYMNTEAFF TGTGCCAGCAGGCGGGGGTATATGAACACTGAAGCTTTCTTT - - TRBJ1-1 TRBV7-9
CASSLSIQGNTEAFF TGTGCCAGCAGTTTATCGATTCAGGGGAACACTGAAGCTTTCTTT - - TRBJ1-1 TRBV27
CASSSAGVWSGTQYF TGTGCCAGCAGCTCCGCAGGGGTTTGGTCCGGGACCCAGTACTTC many - TRBJ2-5 TRBV7-2
CASSLPDATQYF TGTGCCAGCAGTTTACCAGACGCAACGCAGTATTTT many - TRBJ2-3 TRBV6-2/TRBV6-3
CSVWADNMNTEAFF TGCAGCGTGTGGGCAGACAACATGAACACTGAAGCTTTCTTT - - TRBJ1-1 TRBV29-1
CASSLGAAGKLFF TGTGCCAGCAGTTTAGGGGCAGCCGGAAAACTGTTTTTT few - TRBJ1-4 TRBV12-3/TRBV12-4
CASSQDGTGPSGANVLTF TGTGCCAGCAGCCAAGATGGGACAGGACCATCTGGGGCCAACGTCCTGACTTTC few TRBD1 TRBJ2-6 TRBV14
CASSFLGGIYGYTF TGTGCCAGCAGTTTTTTAGGGGGAATCTATGGCTACACCTTC - - TRBJ1-2 TRBV28
CSARPSKGEQETQYF TGCAGTGCTAGACCCTCGAAGGGAGAACAAGAGACCCAGTACTTC - - TRBJ2-5 TRBV20-1
CASSLASSRSYNEQFF TGTGCCAGCAGCTTAGCTAGCTCCCGCTCCTACAATGAGCAGTTCTTC few - TRBJ2-1 TRBV7-6
CAIPGQPNTEAFF TGTGCCATCCCGGGACAGCCAAACACTGAAGCTTTCTTT - TRBD1 TRBJ1-1 TRBV2
CASSLRPVGEETQYF TGTGCCAGCAGCCTCCGCCCGGTGGGGGAGGAGACCCAGTACTTC few - TRBJ2-5 TRBV7-3
CASSGGQPGVQPQHF TGTGCCAGTAGTGGGGGACAGCCGGGTGTTCAGCCCCAGCATTTT - TRBD1 TRBJ1-5 TRBV19
CASSYSPGQGFTGELFF TGTGCCAGCAGTTACTCGCCGGGACAGGGGTTCACCGGGGAGCTGTTTTTT - TRBD1 TRBJ2-2 TRBV6-2/TRBV6-3
CASSNTGGRHEQFF TGTGCCAGCTCAAACACAGGGGGCCGCCATGAGCAGTTCTTC - TRBD1 TRBJ2-1 TRBV18
CASATGGIDEQYF TGTGCCAGTGCGACAGGGGGTATCGACGAGCAGTACTTC few TRBD1 TRBJ2-7 TRBV19
CASSQVETYYGYTF TGCGCCAGCAGCCAAGTTGAGACGTACTATGGCTACACCTTC - - TRBJ1-2 TRBV4-3
CASSILASYEQYF TGTGCCAGCAGCATACTAGCCTCCTACGAGCAGTACTTC few - TRBJ2-7 TRBV3-1
CASSSLEAAQETQYF TGTGCCAGCAGTTCCCTCGAGGCCGCACAAGAGACCCAGTACTTC few - TRBJ2-5 TRBV6-5
CATSDRWGAQPQHF TGTGCCACCAGTGACCGGTGGGGAGCTCAGCCCCAGCATTTT few - TRBJ1-5 TRBV24-1
CATLKPSSVGEQFF TGTGCCACCCTAAAACCGTCCTCCGTTGGTGAGCAGTTCTTC - - TRBJ2-1 TRBV6-5
CTSSSSPSREDSYEQYF TGTACCAGCAGTTCATCCCCGAGCAGGGAAGACTCCTACGAGCAGTACTTC - - TRBJ2-7 TRBV27
CASSKGGRGGSEAFF TGTGCCAGCAGCAAGGGGGGGAGAGGAGGATCTGAAGCTTTCTTT - - TRBJ1-1 TRBV5-5
CASSLWGAERYEQYF TGTGCCAGCAGTTTATGGGGTGCGGAGAGGTACGAGCAGTACTTC - - TRBJ2-7 TRBV28
CASSLIENSYEQYF TGTGCCAGCAGCTTAATAGAGAACTCCTACGAGCAGTACTTC many - TRBJ2-7 TRBV7-2
CASSYSGQGGSVGGSYEQYF TGTGCCAGCAGTTACTCAGGACAGGGAGGTTCAGTCGGAGGTTCCTACGAGCAGTACTTC many TRBD1 TRBJ2-7 TRBV6-5
CAIFGGNEQFF TGTGCCATATTCGGGGGCAATGAGCAGTTCTTC - - TRBJ2-1 TRBV10-3
CASSFRAQREETQYF TGTGCCAGCAGCTTCCGGGCCCAGAGGGAGGAGACCCAGTACTTC - - TRBJ2-5 TRBV12-3/TRBV12-4